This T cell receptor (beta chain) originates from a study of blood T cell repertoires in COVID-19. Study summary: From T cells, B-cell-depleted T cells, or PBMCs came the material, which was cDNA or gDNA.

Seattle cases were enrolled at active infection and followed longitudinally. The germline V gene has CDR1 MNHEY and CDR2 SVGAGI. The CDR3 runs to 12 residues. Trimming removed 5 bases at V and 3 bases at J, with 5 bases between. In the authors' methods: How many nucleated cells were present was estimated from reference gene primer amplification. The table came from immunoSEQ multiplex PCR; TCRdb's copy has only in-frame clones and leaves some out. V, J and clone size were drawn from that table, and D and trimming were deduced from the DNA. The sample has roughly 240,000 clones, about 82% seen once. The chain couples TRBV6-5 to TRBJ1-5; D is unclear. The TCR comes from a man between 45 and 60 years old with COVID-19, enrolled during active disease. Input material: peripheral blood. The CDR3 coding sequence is TGTGCCAGCAGTCGACTCAATCAGCCCCAGCATTTT. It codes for CASSRLNQPQHF.